Described below is a single TCR beta chain sequence and its context. The data are from a study of blood T cell repertoires in COVID-19. Study overall: From T cells, B-cell-depleted T cells, or PBMCs came the material, which was cDNA or gDNA.

In Cohort 3, a recovered donor had either two negative PCRs, clearance, or symptom resolution. The CDR3 extends over 13 amino acids. Germline CDR1 reads KGHDR; CDR2 reads SFDVKD. Trimming removed 2 bases at V and 3 bases at J, with 3 bases between. The repertoire was sequenced with immunoSEQ multiplex PCR; TCRdb's copy has only in-frame clones and lacks some. In the table there are more than 300,000 clones, more than 75% of which are singletons. The gene calls are TRBV24-1 and TRBJ2-2; D ambiguous. The TCR was taken from a woman aged 18 to 35 who had recovered from COVID-19. The sample taken for sequencing was PBMCs or T cells enriched from blood (not recorded which). In nucleotides, the CDR3 is TGTGCCACCAGTGATTCGTACACCGGGGAGCTGTTTTTT. Its protein is CATSDSYTGELFF.